This TCR beta chain was captured by sequencing in a study of cytomegalovirus exposure and HLA in healthy donors. About the study: Per a later analysis, the 666 first-cohort and approximately 120 validation repertoires shared one platform. General study points: Researchers counted some 150 TCR beta chains as cytomegalovirus-associated. The majority of TCR sequences were rare, yet some public TCRs appeared in many donors. For cytomegalovirus status, the classifier reportedly gave diagnoses with high specificity and sensitivity.

This CDR3 region has 16 residues. CDR1 is MGHRA, CDR2 YSYEKL, per germline. The V gene lost 0 bases and the J gene lost 0 bases, with 10 bases spanning the gap. The protocol was immunoSEQ multiplex PCR, while the TCRdb copy is restricted to in-frame clones and leaves out a portion. The repertoire holds under 400,000 clones, with 80% to 90% as singletons. With regard to this clone: What it binds is not known.

The sequence came from a woman aged 18-29 years in good health and CMV-seronegative. This chain connects TRBV4-1 to TRBJ2-3, with TRBD2 as a possible D gene (5 bases). The sequencing sample was made of PBMCs. CDR3 sequence reads: CASSQEARGSTDTQYF. The DNA of the CDR3 is TGCGCCAGCAGCCAAGAAGCCCGCGGGAGCACAGATACGCAGTATTTT.